The 30 T cell receptor beta chains below come from one sample, sequenced in a study of beta chain features in type 1 diabetes. Expressed TCRB transcripts got sequenced, as all isolated RNA was reverse transcribed. The assay was immunoSEQ multiplex PCR, and TCRdb's table has in-frame clones only and misses some. The table lists around 430,000 clones, 30% of them singletons. The sample taken for sequencing was naive CD4+ T cells from blood. The receptors originated from a man younger than 35 in good health.

This clone was detected a few times. The chain has TRBV6-7 and TRBJ2-2; D is unclear. TRBV6-7 is treated as an ORF (open reading frame) with a function not yet certain. This CDR3 is 14 amino acids long. The V and J ends lost 5 bases and 7 bases respectively, with 14 bases between them. The CDR3 DNA reads TGTGCCAGCAGTGAAGGGTATAGGAACGGGGAGCTGTTTTTT. Translation gives CASSEGYRNGELFF.

To note about this clone: Other DNA sequences of this sample code for an identical CDR3. This chain connects TRBV9 to TRBJ2-1, with 9 positions matching TRBD1. Germline V gene sequence: CDR1 SGDLS, CDR2 YYNGEE. Trimming cost V 2 bases and J 1 base; bases outside gene matches: 1. The length of the CDR3 is 15 residues. CDR3 coding DNA: TGTGCCAGCAGCGTGACAGGGGGATCCTACAATGAGCAGTTCTTC. Its protein product is CASSVTGGSYNEQFF.

The V gene is TRBV29-1, the J gene TRBJ2-7; D gene ambiguous. Germline assignment: CDR1 SQVTM and CDR2 ANQGSEA. The CDR3 runs 11 residues. V was trimmed by 4 bases and J by 3 bases, leaving 7 bases between them. The CDR3 region is CSVVSFYEQYF. The DNA for the CDR3 is TGCAGCGTTGTGAGTTTCTACGAGCAGTACTTC.

The chain combines TRBV5-6 with TRBJ2-1; unclear D gene. The CDR3 runs 11 residues. Between the trimmed V and J ends, which lost 1 base and 9 bases, there was a span of 5 bases. Germline CDR1 reads SGHDT; CDR2 reads YYEEEE. For the CDR3, the DNA is TGTGCCAGCAGCTTGTGGAGTGAGCAGTTCTTC. Protein sequence: CASSLWSEQFF.

J is TRBJ2-7 and V is TRBV2; no clear D. Germline loops: CDR1 SNHLY, CDR2 FYNNEI. The CDR3 spans 13 residues. Trimming took 6 bases from V and 5 from J, leaving 14 bases between them. CDR3 sequence: CASRQSGSDEQYF. The CDR3, as DNA: TGTGCCAGCAGACAATCCGGATCGGACGAGCAGTACTTC.

The chain joins TRBV9 to TRBJ2-5; TRBD1 aligns across 8 bases. The junction had 4 bases not matched to a gene; V was cut back by 4 bases and J by 2 bases. The CDR3 is 14 residues long. Germline loops: CDR1 SGDLS, CDR2 YYNGEE. CDR3 residues: CASSPRTGQETQYF. The CDR3 bases are TGTGCCAGCAGCCCCAGGACAGGGCAAGAGACCCAGTACTTC. Looking up the rest from reference TRBV9 and TRBJ2-5 gives the full variable domain: DSGVTQTPKHLITATGQRVTLRCSPRSGDLSVYWYQQSLDQGLQFLIQYYNGEERAKGNILERFSAQQFPDLHSELNLSSLELGDSALYFCASSPRTGQETQYFGPGTRLLVL.

V usage is TRBV14 and J usage is TRBJ1-2, with D tentatively TRBD1 (5 bases). Germline V gene data show CDR1 as SGHDN and CDR2 as FVKESK. V lost 4 bases to trimming and J lost 5 bases, with 11 bases between them. This CDR3 spans 13 amino acids. The CDR3 protein is CASSPQVGYGYTF. The CDR3 region has the DNA TGTGCCAGCAGCCCACAGGTGGGGTATGGCTACACCTTC.

This clone showed up many times. The gene calls are TRBV7-7 and TRBJ2-1; D remains ambiguous. Germline loops: CDR1 SSHAT, CDR2 FNYEAQ (reference sequence). V was clipped by 3 bases and J by 6 bases, with 12 bases between them. CDR3 length: 14 residues. CDR3 DNA: TGTGCCAGCAGCTTGATGGACGGTGCCAATGAGCAGTTCTTC. It specifies CASSLMDGANEQFF.

This clone was recorded a few times. The sample contains more than one DNA sequence encoding this CDR3. The chain combines TRBV29-1 with TRBJ2-7; no reliable D call. The germline V gene has CDR1 SQVTM and CDR2 ANQGSEA. This CDR3 comprises 15 residues. Between the trimmed V and J ends, which lost 6 bases and 5 bases, there was a span of 23 bases. The CDR3 bases are TGCAGCGTCGCCACGGTGGGGTGGAGAGGCGACGAGCAGTACTTC. This translates into CSVATVGWRGDEQYF.

The rearrangement joins TRBV27 to TRBJ2-1; D is ambiguous. Trimming cost V 4 bases and J 6 bases, with 13 bases left between them. The germline CDR1 and CDR2 sequences are MNHEY and SMNVEV (reference sequence). This CDR3 contains 14 residues. This chain's CDR3 is CASSSRKVVNEQFF. The CDR3 DNA is TGTGCCAGCAGTTCCAGAAAAGTCGTCAATGAGCAGTTCTTC.

In this sample, this clone turned up a few times. This rearrangement joins TRBV2 to TRBJ2-1; 7 bases are a match to TRBD2. CDR3 size: 12 residues. Per the germline V gene, CDR1 is SNHLY and CDR2 is FYNNEI. The ends lost 8 bases at V and 5 bases at J; junction bases unmatched: 3. The CDR3, as DNA: TGTGCCAGCTTGGGACTAAACAATGAGCAGTTCTTC. Translation gives CASLGLNNEQFF.

This clone was found a few times. J is TRBJ2-3 and V is TRBV10-3; possibly TRBD2 for D (6 bases). The CDR3 extends over 13 amino acids. The germline V gene has CDR1 ENHRY and CDR2 SYGVKD. The V gene lost 8 bases and the J gene lost 1 base, with 10 bases spanning the gap. The CDR3 here is CAIYPGGTDTQYF. The CDR3 nucleotides are TGTGCCATCTATCCGGGGGGCACAGATACGCAGTATTTT.

V and J are TRBV6-5 and TRBJ1-1; D call uncertain. Between the trimmed V and J ends, which lost 7 bases and 3 bases, there was a span of 12 bases. Germline V gene data show CDR1 as MNHEY and CDR2 as SVGAGI. The CDR3 loop spans 13 amino acids. CDR3 sequence: CASTVNPYTEAFF. The CDR3 DNA follows: TGTGCCAGCACAGTTAATCCCTACACTGAAGCTTTCTTT.

The genes are TRBV5-1 and TRBJ2-1; D is uncertain. In germline, CDR1 is SGHRS, CDR2 YFSETQ. Trimming took 0 bases from V and 7 from J, leaving 8 bases between them. The CDR3 sequence is 13 residues long. CDR3 sequence reads: CASSLEALNEQFF. DNA for the CDR3: TGCGCCAGCAGCTTGGAAGCGTTGAATGAGCAGTTCTTC.

This clone was counted a single time. The chain uses TRBV6-6 and TRBJ2-7; perhaps TRBD1 as D (5 bases). The length of the CDR3 is 12 residues. From germline, CDR1 is MNHNY and CDR2 SVGAGI (reference sequence). Trimming shortened V by 10 bases and J by 2 bases, and 12 bases separated the two germline ends. In nucleotides, the CDR3 is TGTGCCACGGAAAGGACAACCTACGAGCAGTACTTC. Encoded protein: CATERTTYEQYF.

This clone was seen a handful of times. Additional DNA sequences in this sample encode the identical CDR3. Written as DNA, the CDR3 is TGTGCCAGCAGCGTAGTTGGGACCGGGGAGCTGTTTTTT. It is translated as CASSVVGTGELFF. The chain uses TRBV9 and TRBJ2-2; D is unclear. The CDR3 contains 13 residues. Germline CDR1 SGDLS, CDR2 YYNGEE. V lost 0 bases and J lost 5, with 5 bases in between.

This clone came up a few times. The chain carries TRBV30 and TRBJ2-2; D is uncertain. Trimming pared 4 bases from V and 1 base from J, leaving 7 bases between. Germline CDR1 and CDR2: GTSNPN and SVGIG (reference sequence). The CDR3 is 13 residues long. The CDR3 DNA is TGTGCCTGGACAAGCAGGAACACCGGGGAGCTGTTTTTT. Protein product: CAWTSRNTGELFF.

J is TRBJ2-7 and V is TRBV27; 8 bases align to TRBD2. With V trimmed by 5 bases and J by 2 bases, 8 bases remained unmatched. Germline V gene sequence: CDR1 MNHEY, CDR2 SMNVEV (reference sequence). This CDR3 is built from 15 residues. Written as DNA, the CDR3 is TGTGCCAGCAGTACACAAGTAGCGGGGCCCTACGAGCAGTACTTC. This translates into CASSTQVAGPYEQYF.

This clone was picked up a small number of times. This chain connects TRBV19 to TRBJ2-1; 12 positions agree with TRBD2. V gave up 3 bases and J gave up 10 bases; unmatched junction bases: 7. The CDR3 extends over 15 amino acids. Germline CDR1 and CDR2: LNHDA and SQIVND (reference sequence). CDR3: CASSMASGRAWEQFF. The CDR3 DNA is TGTGCCAGTAGTATGGCTAGCGGGAGGGCGTGGGAGCAGTTCTTC.

This clone was counted between two and nine times. V is TRBV7-6 and J is TRBJ2-3; D gene uncertain. Trimming pared 4 bases from V and 2 bases from J, leaving 7 bases between. CDR3 length: 13 residues. Per the germline V gene, CDR1 is SGHVS and CDR2 is FNYEAQ. The CDR3 reads CASSSLSTDTQYF. As DNA, the CDR3 is TGTGCCAGCAGCTCGCTTTCCACAGATACGCAGTATTTT.

The rearrangement links TRBV30 to TRBJ2-5; D is possibly TRBD2 (5 bases). The germline V gene encodes CDR1 GTSNPN and CDR2 SVGIG (reference sequence). V dropped 3 bases and J dropped 11 bases, with 13 bases sitting between them. The CDR3 extends over 11 amino acids. CDR3 region: CAWRLGWEQYF. DNA for the CDR3: TGTGCCTGGAGACTGGGTTGGGAGCAGTACTTC.

This clone was counted between two and nine times. V is TRBV30 and J is TRBJ2-1; D uncertain. Trimming removed 1 base from V and 15 bases from J, with 13 bases in between. The CDR3 runs 11 residues. The germline gives CDR1 GTSNPN, CDR2 SVGIG (reference sequence). CDR3 residues: CAWSGPRRLFF. CDR3 bases: TGTGCCTGGAGTGGACCCAGGCGGCTGTTCTTC.

There are a few counts of this clone. CDR3 in amino acids: CASSLTYTDTQYF. CDR3 nucleotides: TGTGCCAGCAGCTTAACCTACACAGATACGCAGTATTTT. This chain connects TRBV7-2 to TRBJ2-3; D unresolved. V lost 2 bases and J 2 bases, leaving 5 bases between the germline ends. The CDR3 covers 13 residues. Germline values: CDR1 SGHTA, CDR2 FQGNSA.

Comments on this clone: Germline and junction disagree at one end, which may indicate a read error. This chain connects TRBV7-7 to TRBJ1-1; D is perhaps TRBD1 (6 bases). This CDR3 comprises 14 residues. The germline gives CDR1 SSHAT, CDR2 FNYEAQ (reference sequence). CDR3 DNA: TGTGCTAGCACCCCCAGGGGTCAGAACACTGAAGCTTTCTTT. It encodes CASTPRGQNTEAFF.

This clone was counted a single time. This chain links TRBV30 with TRBJ1-5; no reliable D call. Germline CDR1 GTSNPN, CDR2 SVGIG (reference sequence). The V end was cut by 7 bases, the J end by 7 bases, with 17 bases between. This CDR3 contains 13 residues. The CDR3 DNA follows: TGTGCCTTTAGAACGGACTTGGGACAGCCCCAGCATTTT. Protein product: CAFRTDLGQPQHF.

Turning to this clone: The junction and the germline gene differ at one end; a read error may be behind it. The CDR3 reads CAWSNLEWDNGQFF. As DNA, the CDR3 is TGTGCCTGGAGTAACCTAGAGTGGGACAATGGGCAGTTCTTC. The chain employs TRBV30 and TRBJ2-1; D may be TRBD1 (6 bases). The CDR3 spans 14 residues. Germline CDR1 GTSNPN, CDR2 SVGIG (reference sequence).

This clone was seen once. J is TRBJ2-7 and V is TRBV5-1; the D gene is possibly TRBD1 (6 bases). Germline loops: CDR1 SGHRS, CDR2 YFSETQ. The V gene lost 0 bases and the J gene lost 2 bases, with 9 bases spanning the gap. The CDR3 extends over 14 amino acids. CDR3 DNA sequence: TGCGCCAGCAGCTTGGACAGGGTCACCTACGAGCAGTACTTC. This codes for CASSLDRVTYEQYF.

The chain combines TRBV4-3 with TRBJ2-7; D ambiguous. This CDR3 spans 15 amino acids. Looked up from germline, CDR1 is LGHNA and CDR2 is YSLEER. Trimming removed 2 bases at V and 5 bases at J, with 16 bases between. In nucleotides, the CDR3 is TGCGCCAGCAGCCAATCCCCAGCCCGTGGGGACGAGCAGTACTTC. Its protein is CASSQSPARGDEQYF.

The chain recombines TRBV30 with TRBJ1-3; the D gene is possibly TRBD1 (5 bases). CDR3 length equals 13 residues. V lost 5 bases and J 2 bases, leaving 10 bases between the germline ends. Germline CDR1 and CDR2: GTSNPN and SVGIG (reference sequence). The CDR3 here is CAWHQGPGNTIYF. In DNA form, the CDR3 reads TGTGCCTGGCATCAGGGCCCTGGAAACACCATATATTTT.

This clone was detected a few times. The genes are TRBV15 and TRBJ2-4; D is perhaps TRBD1 (6 bases). The CDR3 contains 16 residues. V was cut by 0 bases and J by 0 bases, with 9 bases left in between. The germline V gene has CDR1 LNHNV and CDR2 YYDKDF (reference sequence). For the CDR3, the DNA is TGTGCCACCAGCAGAGATCTACAGGGAGCCAAAAACATTCAGTACTTC. Translating it yields CATSRDLQGAKNIQYF.